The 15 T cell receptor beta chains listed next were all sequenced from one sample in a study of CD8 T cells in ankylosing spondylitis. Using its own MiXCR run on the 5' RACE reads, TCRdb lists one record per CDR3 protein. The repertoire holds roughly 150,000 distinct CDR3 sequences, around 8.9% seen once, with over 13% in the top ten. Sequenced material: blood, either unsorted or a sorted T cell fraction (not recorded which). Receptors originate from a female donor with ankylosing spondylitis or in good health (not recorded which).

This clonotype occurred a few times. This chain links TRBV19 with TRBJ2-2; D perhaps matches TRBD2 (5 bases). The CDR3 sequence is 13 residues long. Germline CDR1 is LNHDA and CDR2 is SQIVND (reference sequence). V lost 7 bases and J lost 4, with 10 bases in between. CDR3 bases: TGTGCCAGTACCACCGCGGGCACCGGGGAGCTGTTTTTT. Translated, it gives CASTTAGTGELFF.

The CDR3 is CASRFKSGSYNEQFF. DNA for the CDR3: TGTGCCAGCCGGTTTAAGAGCGGCTCCTACAATGAGCAGTTCTTC. The chain uses TRBV27 and TRBJ2-1; maybe TRBD2 (5 bases). CDR3 size: 15 residues. Germline V gives CDR1 MNHEY, CDR2 SMNVEV (reference sequence). The V gene lost 8 bases and the J gene lost 0 bases, with 14 bases spanning the gap.

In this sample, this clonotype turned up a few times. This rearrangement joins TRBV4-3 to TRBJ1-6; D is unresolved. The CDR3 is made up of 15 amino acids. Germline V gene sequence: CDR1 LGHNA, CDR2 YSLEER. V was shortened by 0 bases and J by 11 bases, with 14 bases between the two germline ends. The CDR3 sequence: CASSQDSGPDAPLHF. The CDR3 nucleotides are TGCGCCAGCAGCCAAGACTCTGGGCCTGATGCACCCCTCCACTTT.

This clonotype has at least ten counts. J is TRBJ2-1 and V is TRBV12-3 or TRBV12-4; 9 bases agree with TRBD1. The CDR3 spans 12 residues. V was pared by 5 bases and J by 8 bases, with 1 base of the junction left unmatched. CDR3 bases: TGTGCCAGCAGTACAGGGGGCGATGAGCAGTTCTTC. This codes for CASSTGGDEQFF.

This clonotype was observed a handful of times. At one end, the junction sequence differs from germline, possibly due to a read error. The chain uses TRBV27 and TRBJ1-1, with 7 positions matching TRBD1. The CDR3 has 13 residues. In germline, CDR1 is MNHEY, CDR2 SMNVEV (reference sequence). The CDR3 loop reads CASSISGGTEAFF. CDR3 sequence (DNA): TGTGCCAGCAGTATATCAGGGGGGACTGAAGCTTTCTTT.

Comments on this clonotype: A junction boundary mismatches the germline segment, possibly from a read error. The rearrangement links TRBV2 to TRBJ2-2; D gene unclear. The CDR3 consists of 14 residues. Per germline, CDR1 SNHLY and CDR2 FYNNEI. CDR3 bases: TGTGTCAGCAGTGAAGGGCTGATCACCGGGGAGCTGTTTTTT. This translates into CVSSEGLITGELFF.

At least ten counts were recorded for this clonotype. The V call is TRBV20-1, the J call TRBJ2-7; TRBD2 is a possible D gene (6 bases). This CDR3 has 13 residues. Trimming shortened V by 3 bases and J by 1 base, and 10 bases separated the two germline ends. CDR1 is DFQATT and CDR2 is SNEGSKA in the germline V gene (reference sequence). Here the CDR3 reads CSARRDPSYEQYF. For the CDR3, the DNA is TGCAGTGCTAGGCGGGATCCTTCCTACGAGCAGTACTTC.

The CDR3 protein is CASRPGLAEYEQYF. CDR3 nucleotide sequence: TGTGCCAGCAGACCGGGACTAGCGGAATACGAGCAGTACTTC. This chain connects TRBV27 to TRBJ2-7; 11 bases align to TRBD2. Trimming cost V 6 bases and J 4 bases; bases outside gene matches: 5. The CDR3 length is 14 residues. From germline, CDR1 is MNHEY and CDR2 SMNVEV (reference sequence).

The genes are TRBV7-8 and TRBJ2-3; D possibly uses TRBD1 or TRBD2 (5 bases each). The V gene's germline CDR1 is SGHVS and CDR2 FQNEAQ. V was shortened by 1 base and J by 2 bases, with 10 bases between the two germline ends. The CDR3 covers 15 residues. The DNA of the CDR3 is TGTGCCAGCAGCTTAGAACCCGGGGCCACAGATACGCAGTATTTT. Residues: CASSLEPGATDTQYF.

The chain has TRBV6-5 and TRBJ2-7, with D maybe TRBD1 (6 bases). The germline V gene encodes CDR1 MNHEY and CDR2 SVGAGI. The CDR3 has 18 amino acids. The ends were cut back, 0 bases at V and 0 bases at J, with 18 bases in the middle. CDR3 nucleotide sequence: TGTGCCAGCAGTTACTCGACCTTGGACAGTGTAGACTCCTACGAGCAGTACTTC. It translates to CASSYSTLDSVDSYEQYF.

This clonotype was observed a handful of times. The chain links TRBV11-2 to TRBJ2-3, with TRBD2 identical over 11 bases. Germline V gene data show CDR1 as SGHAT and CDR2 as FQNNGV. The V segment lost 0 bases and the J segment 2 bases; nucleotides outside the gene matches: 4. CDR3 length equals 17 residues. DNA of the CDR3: TGTGCCAGCAGCTTAGAGATAGCGGGAGGGCCCACAGATACGCAGTATTTT. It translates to CASSLEIAGGPTDTQYF.

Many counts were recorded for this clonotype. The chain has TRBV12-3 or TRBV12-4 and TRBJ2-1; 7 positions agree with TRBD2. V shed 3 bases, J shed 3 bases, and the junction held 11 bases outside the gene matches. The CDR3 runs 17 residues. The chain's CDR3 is CASSFSSGVSIYNEQFF. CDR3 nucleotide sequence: TGTGCCAGCAGTTTTAGCAGCGGGGTTAGTATCTACAATGAGCAGTTCTTC.

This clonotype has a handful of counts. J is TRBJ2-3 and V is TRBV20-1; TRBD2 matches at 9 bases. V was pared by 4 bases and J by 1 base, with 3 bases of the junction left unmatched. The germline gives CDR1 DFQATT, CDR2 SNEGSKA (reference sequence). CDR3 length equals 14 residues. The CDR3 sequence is CSAKTSGRTDTQYF. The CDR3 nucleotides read TGCAGTGCTAAGACTAGCGGCCGCACAGATACGCAGTATTTT.

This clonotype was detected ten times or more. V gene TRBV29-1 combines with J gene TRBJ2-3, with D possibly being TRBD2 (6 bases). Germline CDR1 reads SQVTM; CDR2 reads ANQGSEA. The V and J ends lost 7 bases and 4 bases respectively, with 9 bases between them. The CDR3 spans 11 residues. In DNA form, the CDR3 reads TGCAGCGATGGGAGGTCAGATACGCAGTATTTT. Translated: CSDGRSDTQYF.

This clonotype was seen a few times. The DNA for the CDR3 is TGTGCCACAGGACGGGGCAATCAGCCCCAGCATTTT. The encoded protein is CATGRGNQPQHF. The V call is TRBV27, the J call TRBJ1-5; no firm D call. This CDR3 region has 12 residues. Germline values: CDR1 MNHEY, CDR2 SMNVEV (reference sequence). V lost 10 bases, J lost 2 bases, and 9 bases lay in between.